This TCR beta chain was sequenced during a study of T cell clonotyping in hematopoietic cell transplantation. General study points: After transplant, recipient diversity fell while pathologically expanded clonotypes grew through day 180. Few recipient clonotypes overlapped donors; over 95% were de novo at given depth.

Measured with immunoSEQ multiplex PCR; TCRdb has only the in-frame clones, and not every one. The profile shows 15,000 to 20,000 clones, 80% to 90% of them singletons. The table lists this clone with a few counts. Its antigen is not identified. The CDR3 is 16 amino acids. The V gene's germline CDR1 is SGHTA and CDR2 FQGTGA. V lost 5 bases, J lost 15 bases, and 16 bases stayed unmatched. The V gene is TRBV7-3, the J gene TRBJ2-1; 13 bases align to TRBD2. The receptor was isolated from a woman in her forties in good health. Some clones in this sample may be carry-over from other donors' samples. The sequenced material came from peripheral blood mononuclear cells. The CDR3, as DNA: TGTGCCAGCAGCATGGGGGGCCCTGCGACTAGCGGGAGGTTGTTCTTC. It encodes CASSMGGPATSGRLFF. The full variable domain, with the rest looked up from reference TRBV7-3 and TRBJ2-1, is GAGVSQTPSNKVTEKGKYVELRCDPISGHTALYWYRQSLGQGPEFLIYFQGTGAADDSGLPNDRFFAVRPEGSVSTLKIQRTERGDSAVYLCASSMGGPATSGRLFFGPGTRLTVL.